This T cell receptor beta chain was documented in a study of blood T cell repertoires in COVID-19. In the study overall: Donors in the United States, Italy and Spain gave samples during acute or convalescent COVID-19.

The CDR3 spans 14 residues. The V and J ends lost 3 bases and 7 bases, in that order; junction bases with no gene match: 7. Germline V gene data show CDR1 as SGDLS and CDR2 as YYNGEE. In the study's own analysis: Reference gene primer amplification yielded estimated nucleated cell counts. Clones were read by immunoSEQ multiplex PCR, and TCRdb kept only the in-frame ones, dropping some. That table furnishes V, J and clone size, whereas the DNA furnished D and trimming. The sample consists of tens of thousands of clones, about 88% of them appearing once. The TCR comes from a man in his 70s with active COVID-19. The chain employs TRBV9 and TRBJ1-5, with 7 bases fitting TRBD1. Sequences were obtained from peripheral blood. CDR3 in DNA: TGTGCCAGCAGCGCGCAGGGGGGCGCCCAGCCCCAGCATTTT. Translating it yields CASSAQGGAQPQHF.